This T cell receptor beta chain was observed in a study of T cells in women clearing cervical HPV infection. Study-wide points: Cases carried less TRBV6-7 than controls: roughly 0.12% versus 0.17%.

A remark on this clone: Its specificity is not known. With the read ending 3 residues before the CDR3 end, the germline J gene is used to fill in that end.

The CDR3 length is 11 residues. Germline CDR1 is SNHLY and CDR2 is FYNNEI. Assay used: immunoSEQ multiplex PCR; TCRdb lists only in-frame clones, some missing. The listing contains around 23,000 clones. This clonotype was sampled from a woman between 18 and 70 years old with a cervical HPV16 infection that either progressed to CIN3+ or cleared (not recorded which). This rearrangement joins TRBV2 to TRBJ2-2; perhaps TRBD1 as D (5 bases). Sequencing used blood buffy coat. Incomplete CDR3 DNA: TGTGCCAGCAGGGGCAGGGTACGG. The encoded protein is CASRGRVR. The CDR3 in its entirety is CASRGRVRLFF.